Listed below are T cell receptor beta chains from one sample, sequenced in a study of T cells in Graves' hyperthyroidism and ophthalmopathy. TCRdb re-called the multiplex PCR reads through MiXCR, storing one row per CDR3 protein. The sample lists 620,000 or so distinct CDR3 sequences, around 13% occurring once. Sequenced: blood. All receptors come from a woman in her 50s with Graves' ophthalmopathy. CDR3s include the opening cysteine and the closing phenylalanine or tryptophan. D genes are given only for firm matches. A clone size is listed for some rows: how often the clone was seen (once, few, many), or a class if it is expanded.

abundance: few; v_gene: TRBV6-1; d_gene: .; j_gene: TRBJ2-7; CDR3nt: TGTGCCAGCAGTGAATTCTACGAGCAGTACTTC; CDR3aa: CASSEFYEQYF
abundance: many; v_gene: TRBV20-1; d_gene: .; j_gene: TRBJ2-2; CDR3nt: TGCAGTGCTAGCCTCGCCGGCGGGGAGCTGTTTTTT; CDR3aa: CSASLAGGELFF
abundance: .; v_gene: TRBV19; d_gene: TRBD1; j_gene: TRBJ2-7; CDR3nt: TGTGCCAGTAGTAATACAGGACAGGTGCACTACGAGCAGTACTTC; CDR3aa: CASSNTGQVHYEQYF
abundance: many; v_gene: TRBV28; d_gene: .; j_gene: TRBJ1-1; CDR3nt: TGTGCCAGCAGTTTAACCGCCAGGAATACTGAAGCTTTCTTT; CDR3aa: CASSLTARNTEAFF
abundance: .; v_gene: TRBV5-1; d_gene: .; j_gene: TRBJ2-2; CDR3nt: TGCGCCAGCAGCTTCGACAGCCACACCGGGGAGCTGTTTTTT; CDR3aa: CASSFDSHTGELFF
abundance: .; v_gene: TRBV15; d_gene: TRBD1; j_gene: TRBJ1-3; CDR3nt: TGTGCCACCAGCAGAACGGGACAGGGGGGAAACACCATATATTTT; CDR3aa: CATSRTGQGGNTIYF
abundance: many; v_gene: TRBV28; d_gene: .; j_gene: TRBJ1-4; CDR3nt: TGTGCCAGCAGTGATGACAACAACAATGAAAAACTGTTTTTT; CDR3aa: CASSDDNNNEKLFF
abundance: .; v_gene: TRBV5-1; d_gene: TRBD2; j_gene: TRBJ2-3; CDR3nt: TGCGCCAGCAGCCTCCTGACTAGCAGCACAGATACGCAGTATTTT; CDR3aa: CASSLLTSSTDTQYF
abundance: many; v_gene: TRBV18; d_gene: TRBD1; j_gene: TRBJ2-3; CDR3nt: TGTGCCAGCTCAATGGACAGGGGGACCACAGATACGCAGTATTTT; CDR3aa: CASSMDRGTTDTQYF
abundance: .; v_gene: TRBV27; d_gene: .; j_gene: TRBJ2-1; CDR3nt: TGTGCCAGCAGTTTCCGGGGTCCCAATGAGCAGTTCTTC; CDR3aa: CASSFRGPNEQFF
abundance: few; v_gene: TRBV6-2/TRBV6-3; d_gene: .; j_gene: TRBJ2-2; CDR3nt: TGTGCCAGCAGTTACGCCGGGGAGCTGTTTTTT; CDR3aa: CASSYAGELFF
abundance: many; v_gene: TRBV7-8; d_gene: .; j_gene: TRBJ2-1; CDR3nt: TGTGCCAGCAGCTTGGGCTGGTCGGATAATGAGCAGTTCTTC; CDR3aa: CASSLGWSDNEQFF
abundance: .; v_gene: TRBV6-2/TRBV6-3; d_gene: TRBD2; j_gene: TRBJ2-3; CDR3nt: TGTGCCAGCAGTTGGACTAGCGGGAGGAGCACAGATACGCAGTATTTT; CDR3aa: CASSWTSGRSTDTQYF
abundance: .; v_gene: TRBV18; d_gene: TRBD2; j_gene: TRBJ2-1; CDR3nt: TGTGCCAGCTCACCACCCTTGGTAGCGGGAGGCGGAACTGAGCAGTTCTTC; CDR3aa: CASSPPLVAGGGTEQFF
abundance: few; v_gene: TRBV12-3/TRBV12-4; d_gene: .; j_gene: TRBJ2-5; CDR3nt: TGTGCCAGCAGTTTTTTGGGAGCGGCGTACTTC; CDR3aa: CASSFLGAAYF
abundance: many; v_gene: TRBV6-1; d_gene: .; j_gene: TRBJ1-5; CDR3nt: TGTGCCAGCAGTTCGTCTGACAGAAAGGGCCAGCCCCAGCATTTT; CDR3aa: CASSSSDRKGQPQHF
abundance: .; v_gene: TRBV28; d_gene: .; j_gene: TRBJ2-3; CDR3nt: TGTGCCAGCAGTTTGTTCTCCGGGGTAGATACGCAGTATTTT; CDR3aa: CASSLFSGVDTQYF
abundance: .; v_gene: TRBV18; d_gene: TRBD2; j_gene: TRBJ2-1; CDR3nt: TGTGCCAGCTCACCCAGAAGGGAGGGTGTTAGCTCCTACAATGAGCAGTTCTTC; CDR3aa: CASSPRREGVSSYNEQFF
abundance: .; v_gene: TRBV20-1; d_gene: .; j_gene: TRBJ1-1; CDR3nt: TGCAGTGCTAGAGATCCCGGGGTCTTCGGCACTGAAGCTTTCTTT; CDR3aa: CSARDPGVFGTEAFF
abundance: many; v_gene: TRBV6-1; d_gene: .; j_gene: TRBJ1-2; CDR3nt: TGTGCCACATCACAGGCTGGTGGCTACACCTTC; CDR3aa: CATSQAGGYTF
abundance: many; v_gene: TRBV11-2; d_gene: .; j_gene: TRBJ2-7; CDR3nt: TGTGCCAGCAGCACCGACAACTACGAGCAGTACTTC; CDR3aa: CASSTDNYEQYF
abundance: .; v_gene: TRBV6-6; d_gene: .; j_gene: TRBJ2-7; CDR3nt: TGTGCCAGCAGTTATACTAGACAGGTTTCGGGCTACGAGCAGTACTTC; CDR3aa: CASSYTRQVSGYEQYF
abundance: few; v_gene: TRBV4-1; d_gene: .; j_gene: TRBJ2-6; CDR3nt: TGCGCCAGCAGCCAAGGAGTCGTGCCCTCTGGGGCCAACGTCCTGACTTTC; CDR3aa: CASSQGVVPSGANVLTF
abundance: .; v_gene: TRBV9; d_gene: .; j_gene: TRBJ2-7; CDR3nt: TGTGCCAGCAGCCCCCGGTGGAGGGAAGCCGAGCAGTACTTC; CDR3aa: CASSPRWREAEQYF
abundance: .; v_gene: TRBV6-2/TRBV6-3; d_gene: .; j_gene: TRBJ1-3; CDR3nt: TGTGCCAGCAGTTACCGTTCGACCTATGGAAACACCATATATTTT; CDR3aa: CASSYRSTYGNTIYF
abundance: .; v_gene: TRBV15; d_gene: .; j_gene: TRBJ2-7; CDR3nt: TGTGCCACCAGCAGAGATGCCGGCTACGAGCAGTACTTC; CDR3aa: CATSRDAGYEQYF
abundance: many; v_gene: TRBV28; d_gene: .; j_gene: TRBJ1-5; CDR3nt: TGTGCCAGCAGTTTAATAGGGAATAGCAATCAGCCCCAGCATTTT; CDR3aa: CASSLIGNSNQPQHF
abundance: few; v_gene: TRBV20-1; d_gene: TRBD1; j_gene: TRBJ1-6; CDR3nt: TGCAGTGCTAGAGACGGGACAGTTAATTCACCCCTCCACTTT; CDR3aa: CSARDGTVNSPLHF
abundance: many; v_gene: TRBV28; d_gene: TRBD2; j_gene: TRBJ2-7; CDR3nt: TGTGCCAGCAGCCCTCTAGCGGGAGGGATTTACGAGCAGTACTTC; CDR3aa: CASSPLAGGIYEQYF
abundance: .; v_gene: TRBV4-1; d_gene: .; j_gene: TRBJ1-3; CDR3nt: TGCGCCAGCAGCCAAGATGAGGGATCGGGAAACACCATATATTTT; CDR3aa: CASSQDEGSGNTIYF
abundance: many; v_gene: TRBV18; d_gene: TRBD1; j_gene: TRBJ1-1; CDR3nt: TGTGCCAGCTCAACCGGGACAGGGGGCGTTGGCTCTGAAGCTTTCTTT; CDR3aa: CASSTGTGGVGSEAFF
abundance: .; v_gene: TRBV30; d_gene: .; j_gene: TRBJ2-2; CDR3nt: TGTGCCGCCCTTGGCCGCACCGGGGAGCTGTTTTTT; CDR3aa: CAALGRTGELFF
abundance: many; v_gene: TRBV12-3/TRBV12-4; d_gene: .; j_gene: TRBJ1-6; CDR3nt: TGTGCCAGCACCCTAGCTGGGGGATTGGATTCACCCCTCCACTTT; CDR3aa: CASTLAGGLDSPLHF
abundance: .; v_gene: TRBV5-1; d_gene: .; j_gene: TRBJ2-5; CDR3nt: TGCGCCAGCAGCTCCGGGACCCGGTGGGAGACCCAGTACTTC; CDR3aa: CASSSGTRWETQYF
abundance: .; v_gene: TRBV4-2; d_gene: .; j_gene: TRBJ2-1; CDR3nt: TGTGCCAGCAGCCAAGGGACTCTAGCAGAACCCTACAATGAGCAGTTCTTC; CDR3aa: CASSQGTLAEPYNEQFF
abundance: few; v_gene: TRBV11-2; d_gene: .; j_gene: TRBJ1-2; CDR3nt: TGTGCCAGCAGCAAGACAGATTCTAACTATGGCTACACCTTC; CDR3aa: CASSKTDSNYGYTF
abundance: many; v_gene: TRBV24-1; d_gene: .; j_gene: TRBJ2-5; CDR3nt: TGTGCCACCAGTGATTTCTCCGAGGGTAGAAAAGAGACCCAGTACTTC; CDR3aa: CATSDFSEGRKETQYF
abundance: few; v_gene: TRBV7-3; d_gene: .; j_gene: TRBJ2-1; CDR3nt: TGTGCCAGCAGCGAAGAGGCGACCTACAATGAGCAGTTCTTC; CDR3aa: CASSEEATYNEQFF
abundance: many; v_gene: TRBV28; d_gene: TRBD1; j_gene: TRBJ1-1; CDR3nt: TGTGCCAGCAGTTTATGGGGTTGGGGGACAGGAGCTTTCTTT; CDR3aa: CASSLWGWGTGAFF
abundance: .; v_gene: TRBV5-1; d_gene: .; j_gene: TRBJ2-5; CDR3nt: TGCGCCAGCAGCTTGGTTGGCGGTAGGGCGGGATCGTACCAAGAGACCCAGTACTTC; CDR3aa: CASSLVGGRAGSYQETQYF
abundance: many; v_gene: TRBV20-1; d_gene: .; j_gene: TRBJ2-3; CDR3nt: TGCAGTGCCAAAGGTGGGGGATACACAGATACGCAGTATTTT; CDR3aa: CSAKGGGYTDTQYF
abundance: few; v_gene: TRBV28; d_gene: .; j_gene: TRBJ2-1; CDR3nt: TGTGCCAGCAGTCCCTGGTTAGCTGAGCAGTTCTTC; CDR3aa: CASSPWLAEQFF
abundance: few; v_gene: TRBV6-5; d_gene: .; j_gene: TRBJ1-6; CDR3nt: TGTGCCAGCAGTTTTCTCGAGGGGTTTGGTTCACCCCTCCACTTT; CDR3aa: CASSFLEGFGSPLHF
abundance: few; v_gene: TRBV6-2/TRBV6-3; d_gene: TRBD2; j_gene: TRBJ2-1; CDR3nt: TGTGCCAGCAGTTACCGCCTAGCGGGAGTTTGGAATGAGCAGTTCTTC; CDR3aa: CASSYRLAGVWNEQFF
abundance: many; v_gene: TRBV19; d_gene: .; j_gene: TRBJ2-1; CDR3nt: TGTGCCAGTAGTATGGACCCGGACACCTACAATGAGCAGTTCTTC; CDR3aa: CASSMDPDTYNEQFF
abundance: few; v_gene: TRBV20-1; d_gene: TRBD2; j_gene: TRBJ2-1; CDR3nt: TGCAGTGCTAGAGGGACACGACTAGCGGTGAAGGGGAATGAGCAGTTCTTC; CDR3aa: CSARGTRLAVKGNEQFF
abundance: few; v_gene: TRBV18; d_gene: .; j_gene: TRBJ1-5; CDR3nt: TGTGCCGGCTCACCATCAGGAGGGGACGATCAGCCCCAGCATTTT; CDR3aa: CAGSPSGGDDQPQHF
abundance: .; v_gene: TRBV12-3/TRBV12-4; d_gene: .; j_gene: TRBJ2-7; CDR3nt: TGTGCCAGCAGTCCCTCGTGGGGGGACTCCTACGAGCAGTACTTC; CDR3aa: CASSPSWGDSYEQYF
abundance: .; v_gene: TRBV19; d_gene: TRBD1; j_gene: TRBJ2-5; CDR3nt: TGTGCCAGTAGTATAGGACAGGGCCAGCTCAAAGAGACCCAGTACTTC; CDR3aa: CASSIGQGQLKETQYF
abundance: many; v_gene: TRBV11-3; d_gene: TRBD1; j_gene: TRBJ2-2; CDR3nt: TGTGCCAGCAGCTTAGAGAGGGGACAGGGGACTACCGGGGAGCTGTTTTTT; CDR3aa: CASSLERGQGTTGELFF
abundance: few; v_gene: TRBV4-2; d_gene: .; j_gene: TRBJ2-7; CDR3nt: TGTGCCAGCAGCCAAGACGACTCAAGCTCCTACGAGCAGTACTTC; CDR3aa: CASSQDDSSSYEQYF
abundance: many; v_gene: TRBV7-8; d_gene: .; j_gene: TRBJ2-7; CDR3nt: TGTGCCAGCAGACCACGAACATCGGGCGAGCAGTACTTC; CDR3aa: CASRPRTSGEQYF
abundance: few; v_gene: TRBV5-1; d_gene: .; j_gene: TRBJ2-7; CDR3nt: TGCGCCAGCAGCCCGGGGGACTTCCTCTCCTACGAGCAGTACTTC; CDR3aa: CASSPGDFLSYEQYF
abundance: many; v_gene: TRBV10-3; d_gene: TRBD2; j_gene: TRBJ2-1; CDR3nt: TGTGCCATCAGCCGGGGGACTAGTGGTGACAATGAGCAGTTCTTC; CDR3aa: CAISRGTSGDNEQFF
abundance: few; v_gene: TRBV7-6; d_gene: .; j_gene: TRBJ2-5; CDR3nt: TGTGCCAGCAGTCCCCCAGGTCTCCAAGAGACCCAGTACTTC; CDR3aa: CASSPPGLQETQYF
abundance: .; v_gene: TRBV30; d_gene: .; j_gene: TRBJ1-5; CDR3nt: TGTGCCTGGGACCAACTTAGGGGGGCGCCCCAGCATTTT; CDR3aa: CAWDQLRGAPQHF
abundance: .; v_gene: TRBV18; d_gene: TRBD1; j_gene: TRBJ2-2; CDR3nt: TGTGCCAGCTCACCAAACACAGGGGCCGGGGAGCTGTTTTTT; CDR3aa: CASSPNTGAGELFF
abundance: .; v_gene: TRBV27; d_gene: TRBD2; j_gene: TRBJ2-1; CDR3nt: TGTGCCAGCAGTGGGGGGGAGGTAGTTTCCAATGAGCAGTTCTTC; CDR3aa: CASSGGEVVSNEQFF